The rows below give T cell receptor beta chains drawn from one sample of a study of T cell responses to AZD1222 COVID-19 vaccine. The method was immunoSEQ multiplex PCR; TCRdb's version includes in-frame clones alone and lacks a portion of them. The sample contains 87,000 or so clones, approximately 91% of which appear only once. The material sequenced was peripheral blood, taken on day 0 of AZD1222 vaccination. These receptors were collected from an adult in good health. Each CDR3 is given with its conserved first and last residue. D genes are given only for firm matches. The listing skips clone size in some rows; elsewhere it reads once, few, many or a size class.

>-|once|TRBV11-3|TRBJ1-5
CASSLESRRDAQPQHF
TGTGCCAGCAGCTTAGAAAGTCGAAGGGACGCTCAGCCCCAGCATTTT
>-|-|TRBV4-3|TRBJ2-7
CASSRTGTGIDEQYF
TGCGCCAGCAGCCGGACCGGGACTGGTATCGACGAGCAGTACTTC
>TRBD1|-|TRBV7-2|TRBJ1-2
CASSSQGANYGYTF
TGTGCCAGCAGCTCACAGGGGGCGAACTATGGCTACACCTTC
>-|few|TRBV11-2|TRBJ2-7
CASSLDTSFSRGRALSF
TGTGCCAGCAGCTTAGATACATCGTTCTCGCGGGGGCGTGCCCTTAGCTTC
>-|-|TRBV2|TRBJ2-3
CASSQQGTDTQYF
TGTGCCAGCAGCCAGCAGGGAACAGATACGCAGTATTTT
>-|-|TRBV5-1|TRBJ2-5
CASSRLDQGRGVETQYF
TGCGCCAGCAGTCGCTTAGACCAGGGGAGAGGGGTGGAGACCCAGTACTTC
>TRBD1|-|TRBV4-2|TRBJ2-1
CASSQGTGGNEQFF
TGTGCCAGCAGCCAGGGGACAGGCGGTAATGAGCAGTTCTTC
>-|-|TRBV27|TRBJ1-5
CASSFSPGLNQPQHF
TGTGCCAGCAGTTTTTCCCCAGGCCTCAATCAGCCCCAGCATTTT
>-|-|TRBV7-9|TRBJ1-2
CASSYNRGEGFGGYTF
TGTGCCAGCAGCTATAACCGGGGGGAGGGGTTCGGTGGCTACACCTTC
>-|-|TRBV21-1|TRBJ2-6
CASNAGRWLTGANVLTF
TGTGCCAGCAACGCCGGGAGGTGGCTTACTGGGGCCAACGTCCTGACTTTC
>-|-|TRBV7-8|TRBJ1-1
CASSISVNTEAFF
TGTGCCAGCAGCATCAGCGTGAACACTGAAGCTTTCTTT
>-|-|TRBV29-1|TRBJ2-5
CSGRSAEETQYF
TGCAGCGGTCGGAGCGCCGAAGAGACCCAGTACTTC
>TRBD1|once|TRBV11-2|TRBJ1-4
CASSLAEGALEKLFF
TGTGCCAGCAGCTTAGCCGAGGGGGCGCTTGAAAAACTGTTTTTT
>TRBD2|-|TRBV11-2|TRBJ2-5
CASSLDFAGVQETQYF
TGTGCCAGCAGCTTAGACTTTGCGGGGGTGCAAGAGACCCAGTACTTC
>TRBD1|-|TRBV6-5|TRBJ1-5
CASSSRQGRKPQHF
TGTGCCAGCAGTAGTAGACAGGGGCGGAAGCCCCAGCATTTT
>-|-|TRBV20-1|TRBJ2-1
CSAGPDNEQFF
TGCAGTGCTGGGCCCGACAATGAGCAGTTCTTC
>-|-|TRBV7-9|TRBJ2-2
CASSIGSGELFF
TGTGCCAGCAGCATTGGGTCCGGGGAGCTGTTTTTT
>TRBD1|-|TRBV6-6|TRBJ1-4
CASSWTGASEKLFF
TGTGCCAGCAGTTGGACAGGGGCAAGTGAAAAACTGTTTTTT
>-|-|TRBV28|TRBJ1-2
CASSSRTSGYGYTF
TGTGCCAGCAGTTCACGGACATCGGGTTATGGCTACACCTTC
>TRBD1|-|TRBV6-5|TRBJ1-2
CASSYVAGGLYGYTF
TGTGCCAGCAGTTACGTGGCAGGGGGCCTTTATGGCTACACCTTC
>-|-|TRBV6-6|TRBJ2-7
CASSLRSEQYF
TGTGCCAGCAGTCTACGATCCGAGCAGTACTTC
>TRBD1|-|TRBV13|TRBJ2-2
CASSARQGANTGELFF
TGTGCCAGCAGCGCCCGACAGGGGGCGAACACCGGGGAGCTGTTTTTT
>-|-|TRBV6-1|TRBJ1-5
CASSEGGVQPQHF
TGTGCCAGCAGTGAAGGGGGCGTTCAGCCCCAGCATTTT
>TRBD1|-|TRBV5-1|TRBJ1-1
CASSLAGQVAFF
TGCGCCAGCAGCTTGGCAGGACAGGTAGCTTTCTTT
>TRBD1|-|TRBV7-9|TRBJ1-1
CASSFAGGRTEAFF
TGTGCCAGCAGCTTCGCAGGGGGCAGGACTGAAGCTTTCTTT
>-|-|TRBV30|TRBJ2-2
CACPLRPVNTGELFF
TGTGCCTGCCCCCTGCGTCCAGTGAACACCGGGGAGCTGTTTTTT
>-|-|TRBV29-1|TRBJ2-3
CSVEGFGVRTDTQYF
TGCAGCGTTGAAGGGTTCGGGGTACGGACAGATACGCAGTATTTT
>TRBD1|-|TRBV12-3/TRBV12-4|TRBJ1-1
CASSRQGGTEAFF
TGTGCCAGCAGCCGACAGGGGGGAACTGAAGCTTTCTTT
>-|-|TRBV10-3|TRBJ2-7
CAISEIRQGTVHEQYF
TGTGCCATCAGTGAAATACGGCAGGGGACTGTCCACGAGCAGTACTTC
>-|-|TRBV5-6|TRBJ1-3
CASSLAWSSGNTIYF
TGTGCCAGCAGCTTGGCCTGGAGCTCTGGAAACACCATATATTTT
>TRBD1|-|TRBV2|TRBJ1-4
CASSEFGGQGAGREKLFF
TGTGCCAGCAGTGAATTTGGGGGACAGGGGGCAGGTCGGGAAAAACTGTTTTTT
>TRBD1|-|TRBV28|TRBJ1-2
CASSTGGYGYTF
TGTGCCAGCTCCACAGGGGGCTATGGCTACACCTTC
>TRBD1|-|TRBV2|TRBJ1-2
CATRQGGYGYTF
TGTGCCACCCGGCAGGGGGGCTATGGCTACACCTTC
>-|-|TRBV5-1|TRBJ2-5
CASSLPPGPRKETQYF
TGCGCCAGCAGCCTCCCCCCGGGCCCCCGGAAAGAGACCCAGTACTTC
>-|-|TRBV28|TRBJ1-1
CASRLPTGIRRAFF
TGTGCCAGCAGACTCCCAACAGGGATCCGGAGAGCTTTCTTT
>-|-|TRBV7-2|TRBJ2-7
CASSLVDITYEQYF
TGTGCCAGCAGCTTAGTCGACATAACCTACGAGCAGTACTTC
>TRBD1|-|TRBV7-2|TRBJ2-7
CASSLTPGQGLTYEQYF
TGTGCCAGCAGCTTAACTCCGGGACAGGGACTTACCTACGAGCAGTACTTC
>-|-|TRBV3-1/TRBV3-2|TRBJ1-6
CASSPQGIESPLHF
TGTGCCAGCAGCCCCCAGGGGATTGAATCACCCCTCCACTTT
>-|-|TRBV28|TRBJ1-1
CASSNPGFPHRTEAFF
TGTGCCAGCAGTAACCCCGGGTTCCCGCACCGGACTGAAGCTTTCTTT
>-|-|TRBV6-1|TRBJ1-5
CASSELGSNQPQHF
TGTGCCAGCAGTGAACTGGGAAGCAATCAGCCCCAGCATTTT
>TRBD1|few|TRBV4-1|TRBJ2-5
CASSRETGARETQYF
TGCGCCAGCAGCCGAGAGACAGGGGCTAGGGAGACCCAGTACTTC
>TRBD1|-|TRBV7-6|TRBJ2-7
CASSLLGTGNEQYF
TGTGCCAGCAGCTTATTAGGGACAGGGAACGAGCAGTACTTC
>TRBD2|-|TRBV6-2/TRBV6-3|TRBJ2-2
CASSYIRTSGPGELFF
TGTGCCAGCAGTTATATTAGGACTAGCGGTCCCGGGGAGCTGTTTTTT
>-|-|TRBV7-2|TRBJ1-1
CASSPARMNTEAFF
TGTGCCAGCAGCCCTGCGAGGATGAACACTGAAGCTTTCTTT
>-|-|TRBV5-4|TRBJ2-7
CASSLTAAYEQYF
TGTGCCAGCAGCTTGACAGCCGCTTACGAGCAGTACTTC
>-|-|TRBV19|TRBJ1-2
CASSPQSRNYGYTF
TGTGCCAGTAGCCCTCAGTCACGTAACTATGGCTACACCTTC
>-|-|TRBV7-9|TRBJ1-5
CASSLGQGNQPQHF
TGTGCCAGCAGCTTAGGACAGGGCAATCAGCCCCAGCATTTT
>-|-|TRBV5-1|TRBJ1-6
CASSRGETYNSPLHF
TGCGCCAGCAGCAGGGGGGAGACCTATAATTCACCCCTCCACTTT
>-|once|TRBV3-1/TRBV3-2|TRBJ1-2
CASSPPFRSINYGYTF
TGTGCCAGCAGCCCCCCGTTTAGGTCCATTAACTATGGCTACACCTTC
>-|-|TRBV7-2|TRBJ1-1
CASSKRQGVHRAFF
TGTGCCAGCAGCAAAAGGCAGGGCGTTCATCGAGCTTTCTTT
>TRBD1|once|TRBV6-1|TRBJ1-1
CASSVLFWEGANTEAFF
TGTGCCAGCAGTGTATTATTTTGGGAGGGGGCGAACACTGAAGCTTTCTTT
>-|-|TRBV19|TRBJ1-2
CASSDGGNYGYTF
TGTGCCAGTTCAGACGGCGGTAACTATGGCTACACCTTC
>TRBD1|-|TRBV7-2|TRBJ1-5
CASSSWGQGNQPQHF
TGTGCCAGCAGCTCCTGGGGACAGGGAAATCAGCCCCAGCATTTT
>TRBD1|-|TRBV29-1|TRBJ1-1
CSVETGRDTEAFF
TGCAGCGTTGAGACAGGGAGGGACACTGAAGCTTTCTTT
>-|-|TRBV28|TRBJ1-1
CASSTGGTSNWEAFF
TGTGCCAGCAGTACCGGGGGGACTTCTAACTGGGAAGCTTTCTTT
>-|-|TRBV20-1|TRBJ2-1
CSAPARHEQFF
TGCAGTGCTCCAGCGAGACATGAGCAGTTCTTC
>-|-|TRBV5-4|TRBJ2-1
CASSLGGHNEQFF
TGTGCCAGCAGCTTGGGTGGCCACAATGAGCAGTTCTTC
>-|-|TRBV9|TRBJ2-3
CASSVREGWDTQYF
TGTGCCAGCAGCGTCCGAGAGGGTTGGGATACGCAGTATTTT
>TRBD1|-|TRBV10-1|TRBJ1-1
CASSNTGARTEAFF
TGCGCCAGCAGTAACACAGGGGCTCGGACTGAAGCTTTCTTT
>-|-|TRBV3-1/TRBV3-2|TRBJ2-7
CASSQDYEQYF
TGTGCCAGCAGCCAAGACTACGAGCAGTACTTC